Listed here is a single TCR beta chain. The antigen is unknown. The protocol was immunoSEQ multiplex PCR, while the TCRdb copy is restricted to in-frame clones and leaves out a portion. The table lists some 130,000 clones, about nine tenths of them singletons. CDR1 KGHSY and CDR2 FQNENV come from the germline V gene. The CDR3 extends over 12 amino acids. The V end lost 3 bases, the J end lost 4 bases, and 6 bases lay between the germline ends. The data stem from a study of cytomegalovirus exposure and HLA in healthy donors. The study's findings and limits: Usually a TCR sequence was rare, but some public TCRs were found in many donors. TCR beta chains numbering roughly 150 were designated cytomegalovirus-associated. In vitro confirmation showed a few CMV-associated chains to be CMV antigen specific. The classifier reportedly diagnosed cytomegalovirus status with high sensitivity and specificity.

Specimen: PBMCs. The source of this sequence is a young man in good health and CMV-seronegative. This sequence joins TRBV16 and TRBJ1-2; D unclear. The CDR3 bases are TGTGCCAGCAGCCACATTAGCTATGGCTACACCTTC. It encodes CASSHISYGYTF.